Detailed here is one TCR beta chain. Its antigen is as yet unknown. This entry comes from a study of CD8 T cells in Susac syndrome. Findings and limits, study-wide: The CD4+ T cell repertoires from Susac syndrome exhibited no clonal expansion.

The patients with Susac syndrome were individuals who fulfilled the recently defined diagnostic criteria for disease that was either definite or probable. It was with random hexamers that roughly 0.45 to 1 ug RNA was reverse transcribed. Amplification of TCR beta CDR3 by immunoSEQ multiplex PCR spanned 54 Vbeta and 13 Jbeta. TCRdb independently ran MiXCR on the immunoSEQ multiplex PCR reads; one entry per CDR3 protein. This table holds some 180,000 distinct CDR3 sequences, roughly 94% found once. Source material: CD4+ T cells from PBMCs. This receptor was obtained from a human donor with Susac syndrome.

CDR3 sequence reads: CASSYEGIANTEAFF. DNA of the CDR3: TGTGCCAGCAGTTACGAAGGGATAGCGAACACTGAAGCTTTCTTT. The chain carries TRBV6-2 or TRBV6-3 and TRBJ1-1, with D unclear. The V gene lost 2 bases and the J gene lost 1 base, with 11 bases spanning the gap. The CDR3 has 15 residues. Per the germline V gene, CDR1 is MNHEY and CDR2 is SVGEGT.